This T cell receptor (beta chain) was recorded in a study of shared clonotypes between healthy human individuals. This CDR3 is built from 16 residues. The junction had 7 bases not matched to a gene; V was cut back by 2 bases and J by 0 bases. Germline assignment: CDR1 SGHRS and CDR2 YFSETQ. This table comes from immunoSEQ multiplex PCR, and its TCRdb copy is limited to in-frame clones, with some not included. The sample comprises some 2.4 million clones, over 85% of which are singletons, and approximately 0.35% rests with the top ten. The sample comprised naive CD4+ T cells from PBMCs. The subset is: CD45RA+ positively selected. The clonotype was recovered from a man aged 18 to 35 in good health. Some clones in this sample may be carry-over from other donors' samples. The gene calls are TRBV5-1 and TRBJ2-7; the match to TRBD1 covers 8 bases. CDR3 DNA: TGCGCCAGCAGCTTACCCGACAGGGGCTACTCCTACGAGCAGTACTTC. As protein: CASSLPDRGYSYEQYF.